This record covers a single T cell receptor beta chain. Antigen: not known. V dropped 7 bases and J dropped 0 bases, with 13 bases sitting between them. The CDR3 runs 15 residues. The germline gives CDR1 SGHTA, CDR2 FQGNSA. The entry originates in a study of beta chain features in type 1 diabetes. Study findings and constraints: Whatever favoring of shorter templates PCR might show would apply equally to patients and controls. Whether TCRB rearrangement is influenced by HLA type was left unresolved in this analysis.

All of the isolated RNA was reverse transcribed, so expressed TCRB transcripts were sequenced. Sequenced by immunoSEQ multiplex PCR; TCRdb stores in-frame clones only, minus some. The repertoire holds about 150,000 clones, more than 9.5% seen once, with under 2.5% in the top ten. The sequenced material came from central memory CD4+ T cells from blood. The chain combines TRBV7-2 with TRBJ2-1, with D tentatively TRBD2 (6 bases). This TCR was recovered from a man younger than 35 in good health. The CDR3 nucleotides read TGTGCCAGCACCCGGTCCGGGAGCTCCTACAATGAGCAGTTCTTC. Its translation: CASTRSGSSYNEQFF.